Each of the 22 T cell receptor beta chains below was sequenced from the same sample in a study of coeliac disease (dated by TCRdb to the early 2020s). The library came from the immunoSEQ multiplex PCR assay. As stored in TCRdb, this immuneACCESS dataset retains in-frame rearrangements with V and J assigned. A fraction of the clones does not appear; measured against another copy, unresolved V genes explain less than half of the discrepancy, and the remainder lacks a known reason. The sample table holds approximately 4,000 clones, of which less than 70% were seen once. Clones ranked in the top ten supply about 5.7% of the sample. Input material: lymphocytes from the gut lamina propria. The meaning of the sample's cell subset or site label: lamina propria cell (LPC) fraction of small intestinal biopsy. Source of these receptors: a man between 65 and 85 years old without celiac disease.

Worth noting for this clone: An end of the junction differs from the germline gene, which may be a read error. Other DNA variants within this sample encode the same CDR3. V gene TRBV7-8 combines with J gene TRBJ1-6; D perhaps matches TRBD1 (6 bases). The CDR3 is 19 amino acids. Germline V gene data show CDR1 as SGHVS and CDR2 as FQNEAQ. The CDR3 sequence is CASSLRPLSGASYNSPLHF. In DNA, the CDR3 is TGTGCCAGCAGCTTAAGGCCCCTCTCAGGGGCCTCCTATAATTCCCCCCTCCACTTT.

With regard to this clone: One end of the junction is discordant with germline, which a read error may explain. The rearrangement joins TRBV7-7 to TRBJ2-2, with 8 bases identical to TRBD2. CDR1 is SSHAT and CDR2 is FNYEAQ in the germline V gene (reference sequence). The CDR3 runs to 15 residues. Here the CDR3 reads CASSGPAGGTGELFF. The CDR3 nucleotides read TGTGCTAGCAGCGGGCCGGCGGGGGGAACCGGGGAGCTGTTTTTT.

The sample holds one count of this clone. The chain recombines TRBV2 with TRBJ2-3, with 10 positions matching TRBD2. The length of the CDR3 is 15 residues. V was clipped by 4 bases and J by 3 bases; unmatched bases: 4. Germline V gene data show CDR1 as SNHLY and CDR2 as FYNNEI. The CDR3: CASSVLAGATDTQYF. DNA for the CDR3: TGTGCCAGCAGTGTTCTAGCGGGGGCAACAGATACGCAGTATTTT.

This clone was seen a handful of times. This chain joins TRBV7-5 and TRBJ2-7; no DNA check was done on the table's D call, TRBD2. TRBV7-5 is listed as a pseudogene. This CDR3 contains 13 residues. CDR3 nucleotide sequence: TGTGCCAGCAGCTTCGGACTAGCGGGGGAGCAGTACTTC. Amino acid sequence: CASSFGLAGEQYF.

This rearrangement joins TRBV5-1 to TRBJ2-3; 7 bases line up with TRBD2. In germline, CDR1 is SGHRS, CDR2 YFSETQ. The CDR3 totals 16 residues. V was clipped by 4 bases and J by 2 bases; unmatched bases: 10. Here the CDR3 DNA reads TGCGCCAGCAGCCGGCTCGCAGCGGGGTACACAGATACGCAGTATTTT. It codes for CASSRLAAGYTDTQYF.

This clone occurred once. The genes are TRBV11-3 and TRBJ2-3; a weak D match, TRBD2 (7 bases). This CDR3 is built from 16 residues. The germline V gene has CDR1 SGHNT and CDR2 YENEEA. Trimming removed 5 bases at V and 2 bases at J, with 17 bases between. CDR3 DNA sequence: TGTGCCAGCAGCAAGGCCGGGCGGGGGCCCACAGATACGCAGTATTTT. The encoded protein is CASSKAGRGPTDTQYF.

V is TRBV23-1 and J is TRBJ1-4; no definite D call. TRBV23-1 is marked as an open reading frame, function uncertain. V was trimmed by 3 bases and J by 10 bases, leaving 12 bases between them. The CDR3 has 13 amino acids. DNA of the CDR3: TGCGCCAGCAGTCATCCCCTCAGGTCAAAACTGTTTTTT. Protein product: CASSHPLRSKLFF.

This chain uses TRBV5-8 with TRBJ1-5; D unresolved. CDR1 is SGHTS, CDR2 YDEGEE, per germline. This CDR3 has 13 amino acids. V was cut by 2 bases and J by 4 bases, with 7 bases left in between. This CDR3 reads CASSFGSNQPQHF. The DNA of the CDR3 is TGTGCCAGCAGCTTTGGCAGTAATCAGCCCCAGCATTTT.

The chain uses TRBV7-7 and TRBJ2-2, with D tentatively TRBD2 (6 bases). Trimming took 6 bases from V and 7 from J, leaving 15 bases between them. Germline V gives CDR1 SSHAT, CDR2 FNYEAQ (reference sequence). CDR3 length: 14 amino acids. DNA for the CDR3: TGTGCCAGCAGTCAGGGACTTTACGGCGGGGAGCTGTTTTTT. Protein sequence: CASSQGLYGGELFF.

This clone was counted only a few times. The chain couples TRBV27 to TRBJ2-1; 7 bases map to TRBD1. V lost 3 bases and J lost 5; bases outside the gene matches: 13. Germline values: CDR1 MNHEY, CDR2 SMNVEV (reference sequence). The CDR3 contains 17 residues. The CDR3 DNA reads as TGTGCCAGCAGTTTGGGATACAGGCGACAGGGACACAATGAGCAGTTCTTC. Encoded protein: CASSLGYRRQGHNEQFF.

V and J are TRBV5-1 and TRBJ2-5; 9 bases fit TRBD1. V trimming: 4 bases; J trimming: 3 bases; junction bases outside the gene matches: 4. CDR3 length equals 14 residues. Germline values: CDR1 SGHRS, CDR2 YFSETQ. CDR3 in amino acids: CASSRGQGKETQYF. The CDR3 DNA is TGCGCCAGCAGCCGCGGACAGGGGAAAGAGACCCAGTACTTC. Complete variable domain (other parts from reference TRBV5-1 and TRBJ2-5): KAGVTQTPRYLIKTRGQQVTLSCSPISGHRSVSWYQQTPGQGLQFLFEYFSETQRNKGNFPGRFSGRQFSNSRSEMNVSTLELGDSALYLCASSRGQGKETQYFGPGTRLLVL.

The chain is built from TRBV5-1 and TRBJ1-1, with D maybe TRBD1 (6 bases). Germline CDR1 and CDR2: SGHRS and YFSETQ. CDR3 length: 17 residues. V lost 0 bases to trimming and J lost 2 bases, with 17 bases between them. The CDR3 bases are TGCGCCAGCAGCTTGGCCGTCGGACAGACTCAAAACACTGAAGCTTTCTTT. It translates to CASSLAVGQTQNTEAFF.

V gene TRBV16 combines with J gene TRBJ2-3; 8 positions match TRBD1. This CDR3 is built from 15 residues. Per germline, CDR1 KGHSY and CDR2 FQNENV. The J segment lost 5 bases and the V segment lost 3 bases, leaving 7 bases of the junction unmatched. The DNA of the CDR3 is TGTGCCAGCAGCCAGAAACAGGGGACAGGAGATACGCAGTATTTT. This sequence encodes CASSQKQGTGDTQYF.

The rearrangement joins TRBV5-4 to TRBJ2-1, with 9 bases identical to TRBD2. With 6 bases clipped from V and 0 bases from J, the junction kept 1 base outside the gene matches. This CDR3 region has 14 residues. The germline V gene has CDR1 SGHNT and CDR2 YYREEE (reference sequence). The CDR3 region has the DNA TGTGCCAGCACACTAGCGGGCTCCTACAATGAGCAGTTCTTC. It translates to CASTLAGSYNEQFF.

This clone was counted a few times. The genes are TRBV10-2 and TRBJ1-2, with 7 bases aligning to TRBD1. The CDR3 length is 13 residues. CDR1 and CDR2 (germline): WSHSY, SAAADI. V trimming: 7 bases; J trimming: 7 bases; junction bases outside the gene matches: 9. The chain's CDR3 is CASKTTGPGGYTF. CDR3 coding DNA: TGCGCCAGCAAGACGACAGGGCCTGGTGGCTACACCTTC.

The chain combines TRBV7-8 with TRBJ2-7, with 9 bases fitting TRBD1. Germline V gene data show CDR1 as SGHVS and CDR2 as FQNEAQ. The CDR3 has 15 residues. V dropped 5 bases and J dropped 3; count of bases not matched to a gene: 8. The CDR3: CASSLTGQGSYEQYF. Written as DNA, the CDR3 is TGTGCCAGCAGCCTCACGGGACAGGGTAGCTACGAGCAGTACTTC.

The count of this clone is one. The CDR3 coding sequence is TGTGCCAGCAAAGGGACAGGGGTTTACGAGCAGTACTTC. Translated: CASKGTGVYEQYF. This rearrangement joins TRBV28 to TRBJ2-7; 10 bases align to TRBD1. Germline trimming cut 7 bases from V and 4 bases from J; bases unmatched to any gene: 4. Germline V CDR1 and CDR2: MDHEN, SYDVKM. The CDR3 contains 13 residues.

By share, this clone counts as medium-sized. The CDR3 here is CASSYSEGTTGNTIYF. The CDR3 nucleotides are TGTGCCAGCAGTTACTCCGAGGGAACGACTGGAAACACCATATATTTT. The chain joins TRBV6-5 to TRBJ1-3; D unclear. The germline V gene encodes CDR1 MNHEY and CDR2 SVGAGI. Trimming cost V 0 bases and J 2 bases, with 11 bases left between them. The CDR3 has 16 residues.

V is TRBV5-5 and J is TRBJ1-5; D may be TRBD1 (6 bases). Deletions cut 4 bases from V and 6 bases from J, with 11 bases between. Germline CDR1 is SGHKS and CDR2 is YYEKEE (reference sequence). CDR3 length: 13 residues. The CDR3 DNA follows: TGTGCCAGCAGCCCCGACAGGTTTCAGCCCCAGCATTTT. It is translated as CASSPDRFQPQHF.

The chain couples TRBV5-1 to TRBJ2-7; TRBD1 agrees at 9 bases. CDR3 length: 14 amino acids. V lost 4 bases to trimming and J lost 1 base; unmatched junction nucleotides: 3. The germline V gene encodes CDR1 SGHRS and CDR2 YFSETQ. CDR3 DNA sequence: TGCGCCAGCAGCCAACAGGGGGCATCCTACGAGCAGTACTTC. Protein: CASSQQGASYEQYF.

The V call is TRBV4-1, the J call TRBJ2-3; TRBD1 agrees at 7 bases. The V segment lost 2 bases and the J segment 1 base; nucleotides outside the gene matches: 3. The germline CDR1 and CDR2 sequences are MGHRA and YSYEKL. The CDR3 length is 15 residues. CDR3 nucleotide sequence: TGCGCCAGCAGCCAACCCCAGGGGGGCACAGATACGCAGTATTTT. Translating it yields CASSQPQGGTDTQYF.

CDR3 protein: CATSDTRVGGTEAFF. CDR3 in DNA: TGTGCCACCAGCGACACAAGGGTAGGAGGTACTGAAGCTTTCTTT. The chain joins TRBV15 to TRBJ1-1; D remains unclear. V was cut by 5 bases and J by 5 bases, with 18 bases left in between. This CDR3 is 15 amino acids long. Germline V gene lookup returns CDR1 LNHNV and CDR2 YYDKDF (reference sequence).